This T cell receptor (beta chain) was profiled in a study of blood T cell repertoires in COVID-19. Study-wide context: Some COVID-19 samples were acute and others convalescent; all came from the United States, Italy and Spain. T cells, B-cell-depleted T cells, or PBMCs supplied cDNA or gDNA.

Original processing methods: Amplification from reference gene primers served as the basis for estimated nucleated cell counts. Repertoires were generated with immunoSEQ multiplex PCR, while TCRdb's copy carries only in-frame clones and drops some. The V and J calls and clone size were taken over from that table, and D and trimming were inferred from the DNA. The sample lists about 36,000 clones; approximately 78% were seen once. This clone was counted once. Germline CDR1 is SNHLY and CDR2 is FYNNEI. V trimming: 6 bases; J trimming: 7 bases; junction bases outside the gene matches: 5. CDR3 size: 13 residues.

This TCR derives from a man aged 55 to 69 with acute or convalescent COVID-19. The V and J genes are TRBV2 and TRBJ2-7, with TRBD1 identical over 11 bases. Sequenced input: peripheral blood. This chain's CDR3 is CASRGQGDLEQYF. CDR3 bases: TGTGCCAGCAGGGGACAGGGGGATCTAGAGCAGTACTTC. The variable domain in full, with the rest retrieved from reference TRBV2 and TRBJ2-7, is EPEVTQTPSHQVTQMGQEVILRCVPISNHLYFYWYRQILGQKVEFLVSFYNNEISEKSEIFDDQFSVERPDGSNFTLKIRSTKLEDSAMYFCASRGQGDLEQYFGPGTRLTVT.